This TCR beta chain derives from a study of blood T cell repertoires in COVID-19. Study context: Donors in the United States, Italy and Spain gave samples during acute or convalescent COVID-19. The analysed material was cDNA or gDNA that came from T cells, B-cell-depleted T cells, or PBMCs.

This CDR3 is built from 15 residues. Trimming removed 0 bases at V and 6 bases at J, with 15 bases between. Germline assignment: CDR1 SGDLS and CDR2 YYNGEE. Under the authors' procedure: Estimates of nucleated cell counts were drawn from the amplification of reference gene primers. Sequencing used immunoSEQ multiplex PCR; TCRdb keeps in-frame clones, though not all of them. V and J calls and clone size come straight from that table; D and trimming were deduced from the DNA. The table shows more than 110,000 clones, with 70% to 80% occurring only once. A single count supports this clone. The rearrangement links TRBV9 to TRBJ1-2, with D possibly being TRBD1 (5 bases). The sequencing sample was made of peripheral blood. This clonotype was obtained from a woman in her fifties or sixties with active or convalescent COVID-19. CDR3 sequence (DNA): TGTGCCAGCAGCGTAGGCAGGGTGGGAGGCCATGGCTACACCTTC. Protein sequence: CASSVGRVGGHGYTF.